The 11 T cell receptor beta chains reported below all come from one sample, sequenced in a study of monozygotic twins with inflammatory bowel disease. TCRdb processed the 5' RACE reads again and assigns one entry to each CDR3 protein, with no DNA. This sample contains over 150,000 distinct CDR3 sequences. The material sequenced was blood. These receptors originate from a human donor with ulcerative colitis or Crohn's disease, or a healthy co-twin of an affected twin (not recorded which).

The genes are TRBV9 and TRBJ2-3; TCRdb picks TRBD1, but there is no DNA to check that call. The CDR3 covers 17 residues. From germline, CDR1 is SGDLS and CDR2 YYNGEE. This CDR3 is CASSVDPLATVPDTQYF.

J is TRBJ1-1 and V is TRBV11-2. The CDR3 sequence is 17 residues long. Germline CDR1 is SGHAT and CDR2 is FQNNGV. This chain's CDR3 is CASSLRGPPWMNTEAFF.

V and J are TRBV5-4 and TRBJ1-1; TCRdb proposes TRBD1, but this gene call is untestable without DNA. The CDR3 contains 17 residues. Germline V lookup: CDR1 SGHNT, CDR2 YYREEE (reference sequence). CDR3 sequence reads: CASRPPPGGSGNTEAFF. Supplemented by reference TRBV5-4 and TRBJ1-1, the full variable domain reads ETGVTQSPTHLIKTRGQQVTLRCSSQSGHNTVSWYQQALGQGPQFIFQYYREEENGRGNFPPRFSGLQFPNYSSELNVNALELDDSALYLCASRPPPGGSGNTEAFFGQGTRLTVV.

The chain combines TRBV7-9 with TRBJ1-2; TCRdb selects TRBD1, and the lack of DNA leaves this call unchecked. This CDR3 region has 14 residues. Germline values: CDR1 SEHNR, CDR2 FQNEAQ (reference sequence). The CDR3 protein is CASSLAGTVYGYTF.

This chain links TRBV5-1 with TRBJ2-7. The CDR3 contains 14 residues. Germline V CDR1 and CDR2: SGHRS, YFSETQ. CDR3 in amino acids: CASSLASGTYEQYF.

This sequence joins TRBV6-1 and TRBJ2-7; lacking DNA, the TRBD2 call made by TCRdb goes unchecked. The CDR3 runs 17 residues. Per germline, CDR1 MNHNS and CDR2 SASEGT. The CDR3 is CASSALGLAGGPGEQYF.

The chain employs TRBV20-1 and TRBJ1-1. Germline CDR1 DFQATT, CDR2 SNEGSKA (reference sequence). The CDR3 has 12 amino acids. CDR3 sequence reads: CSARVQSTEAFF.

This chain uses TRBV5-1 with TRBJ2-3. The germline CDR1 and CDR2 sequences are SGHRS and YFSETQ. This CDR3 comprises 17 residues. CDR3 region: CASSLVSVADGTDTQYF.

The rearrangement links TRBV3-1 to TRBJ1-2; TCRdb calls TRBD1, which cannot be checked without DNA. CDR1 and CDR2 from the germline V gene are LGHDT and YNNKEL (reference sequence). The CDR3 length is 19 residues. The chain's CDR3 is CASSQEALTTGREYYGYTF.

CDR3 loop: CSASPDSYNEQFF. The V gene is TRBV20-1, the J gene TRBJ2-1; the TRBD1 assignment by TCRdb is unverifiable without DNA. The germline V gene encodes CDR1 DFQATT and CDR2 SNEGSKA (reference sequence). The CDR3 loop spans 13 amino acids.

The chain employs TRBV20-1 and TRBJ2-7; TCRdb returns TRBD2, unconfirmable since there is no DNA. Germline V lookup: CDR1 DFQATT, CDR2 SNEGSKA (reference sequence). This CDR3 has 13 residues. Here the CDR3 reads CSARRTSIYEQYF.